This TCR beta chain came from a study of cytomegalovirus exposure and HLA in healthy donors. Overall study context: From donors who were HLA-typed, an early data release held approximately 80 million unique TCRs. Study results and limitations: V segments that were indistinguishable, TRBV6-2 and TRBV6-3 among them, were omitted from analysis. Highest at DRB1 and lowest at HLA-C, TCR association rates differed among HLA loci in a later analysis.

In the case of this clone: Its antigen remains unidentified.

Use of 60 Vbeta and 13 Jbeta primers characterized the PCR. Here immunoSEQ multiplex PCR was the method, and the copy in TCRdb shows in-frame clones only, minus some. This table has around 150,000 clones, 70% to 80% appearing once. The CDR3 has 12 residues. Germline CDR1 reads MDHEN; CDR2 reads SYDVKM. Trimming cost V 4 bases and J 7 bases, with 10 bases left between them. This TCR was sampled from a male donor in good health and CMV-seronegative. Sequencing was performed on PBMCs. This chain connects TRBV28 to TRBJ1-2; D unresolved. CDR3 sequence (DNA): TGTGCCAGCAGTTCTCGCCTCAGTGGCTACACCTTC. This codes for CASSSRLSGYTF.